The 8 T cell receptor beta chains below were found in one sample sequenced in a study of neurological immune-mediated disorders. In TCRdb, the 5' RACE reads were re-called with MiXCR into one record per CDR3 protein. This table has about 42,000 distinct CDR3 sequences, about a fifth appearing once. Time point reported: technical triplicate 3. Sequencing input: PBMCs. Every receptor here comes from a man aged 55 to 69 with HTLV-1-associated myelopathy (HAM/TSP).

Concerning this clonotype itself: An end of the junction does not agree with germline; a read error may underlie this. The chain uses TRBV3-1 and TRBJ1-2, with 7 bases fitting TRBD1. This CDR3 spans 15 amino acids. Looked up from germline, CDR1 is LGHDT and CDR2 is YNNKEL (reference sequence). The CDR3 is CACSQGGAGNYGYTF. CDR3 nucleotides: TGTGCCTGCAGCCAAGGGGGCGCAGGGAACTATGGCTACACCTTC.

Ten or more counts support this clonotype. This chain connects TRBV6-1 to TRBJ2-7; 9 bases match TRBD1. This CDR3 spans 15 amino acids. J was trimmed by 6 bases and V by 1 base; bases with no gene match: 7. From germline, CDR1 is MNHNS and CDR2 SASEGT. In DNA, the CDR3 is TGTGCCAGCAGTGAAGAAGGGACAGGGTTGCGCGAGCAGTACTTC. Translation gives CASSEEGTGLREQYF.

This clonotype was observed many times. The V call is TRBV29-1, the J call TRBJ2-5; D ambiguous. Trimming stripped 7 bases from V and 7 bases from J, with 16 bases between. Germline CDR1 reads SQVTM; CDR2 reads ANQGSEA. The CDR3 has 12 residues. The CDR3 loop is CSASSPLGTQYF. The CDR3 nucleotides are TGCAGCGCCAGCTCACCCTTGGGGACCCAGTACTTC. Combining the CDR3 with reference TRBV29-1 and TRBJ2-5 gives the whole variable domain SAVISQKPSRDICQRGTSLTIQCQVDSQVTMMFWYRQQPGQSLTLIATANQGSEATYESGFVIDKFPISRPNLTFSTLTVSNMSPEDSSIYLCSASSPLGTQYFGPGTRLLVL.

This chain joins TRBV20-1 and TRBJ2-3; 14 positions match TRBD2. Germline loops: CDR1 DFQATT, CDR2 SNEGSKA (reference sequence). The CDR3 is 15 amino acids. V dropped 5 bases and J dropped 4; count of bases not matched to a gene: 5. CDR3 residues: CSAPGLAGVADTQYF. In nucleotides, the CDR3 is TGCAGTGCTCCGGGACTAGCGGGAGTAGCAGATACGCAGTATTTT.

V usage is TRBV5-1 and J usage is TRBJ2-1; a weak D match, TRBD2 (5 bases). Per the germline V gene, CDR1 is SGHRS and CDR2 is YFSETQ. V was clipped by 2 bases and J by 8 bases, with 20 bases between them. This CDR3 comprises 16 residues. The CDR3 coding sequence is TGCGCCAGCAGCTTATTGCAAGCGGACCTAAGCCATGAGCAGTTCTTC. It translates to CASSLLQADLSHEQFF.

The chain couples TRBV6-1 to TRBJ1-5; 12 bases line up with TRBD1. CDR3 length: 16 amino acids. V shed 5 bases, J shed 7 bases, and the junction held 9 bases outside the gene matches. From germline, CDR1 is MNHNS and CDR2 SASEGT. The CDR3 DNA follows: TGTGCCAGCAGTCCCGGTAGGGGGACAGGGGGCCAGCCCCAGCATTTT. Translation: CASSPGRGTGGQPQHF.

There are many counts of this clonotype. The rearrangement links TRBV5-1 to TRBJ2-1, with 8 bases aligning to TRBD2. V dropped 1 base and J dropped 9; count of bases not matched to a gene: 9. CDR1 and CDR2 from the germline V gene are SGHRS and YFSETQ. The CDR3 runs to 15 residues. The CDR3 region has the DNA TGCGCCAGCAGCTTGACAGCGGGAGCACGTGGTGAGCAGTTCTTC. Translation gives CASSLTAGARGEQFF.

This clonotype is labeled as medium-sized (0.01 to 0.1%). The V call is TRBV20-1, the J call TRBJ2-5; TRBD1 might be the D (6 bases). Germline-derived CDR1 and CDR2 are DFQATT and SNEGSKA (reference sequence). The V end was cut by 4 bases, the J end by 5 bases, with 14 bases between. This CDR3 has 13 amino acids. In nucleotides, the CDR3 is TGCAGTGCTATTTCCGGGACACCGGAGACCCAGTACTTC. The encoded protein is CSAISGTPETQYF.